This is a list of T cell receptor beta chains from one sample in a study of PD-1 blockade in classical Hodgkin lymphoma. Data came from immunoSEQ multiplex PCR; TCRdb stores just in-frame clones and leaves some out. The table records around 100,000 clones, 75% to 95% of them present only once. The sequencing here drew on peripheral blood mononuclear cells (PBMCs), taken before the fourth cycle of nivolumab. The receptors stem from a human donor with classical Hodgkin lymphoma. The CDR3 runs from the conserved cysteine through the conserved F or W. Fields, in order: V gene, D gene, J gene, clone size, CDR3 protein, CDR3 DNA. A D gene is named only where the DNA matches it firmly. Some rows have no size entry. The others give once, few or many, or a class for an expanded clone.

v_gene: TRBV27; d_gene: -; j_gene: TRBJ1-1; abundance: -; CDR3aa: CASSLQRNTEAFF; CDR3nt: TGTGCCAGCAGTTTACAAAGGAACACTGAAGCTTTCTTT
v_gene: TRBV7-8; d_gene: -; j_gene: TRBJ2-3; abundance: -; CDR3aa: CASSLNSGETDTQYF; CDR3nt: TGTGCCAGCAGCTTAAACTCAGGGGAAACAGATACGCAGTATTTT
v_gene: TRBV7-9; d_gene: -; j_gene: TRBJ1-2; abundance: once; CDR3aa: CASSLAVAGTF; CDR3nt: TGTGCCAGCAGCTTAGCGGTCGCAGGCACCTTC
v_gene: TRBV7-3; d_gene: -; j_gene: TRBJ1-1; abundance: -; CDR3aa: CASSLARAGTEAFF; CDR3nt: TGTGCCAGCAGCTTAGCCAGGGCAGGGACTGAAGCTTTCTTT
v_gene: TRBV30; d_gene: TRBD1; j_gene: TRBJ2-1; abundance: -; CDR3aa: CAWSAGTGHEQFF; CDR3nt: TGTGCCTGGAGTGCGGGGACAGGCCATGAGCAGTTCTTC
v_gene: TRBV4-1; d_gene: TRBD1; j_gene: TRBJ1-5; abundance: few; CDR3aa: CASSQDTGVRQPQHF; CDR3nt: TGCGCCAGCAGCCAGGATACAGGGGTGAGACAGCCCCAGCATTTT
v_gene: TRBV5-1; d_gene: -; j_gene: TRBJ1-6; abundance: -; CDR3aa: CASRAGESPLHF; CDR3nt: TGCGCCAGCAGAGCAGGGGAATCACCCCTCCACTTT
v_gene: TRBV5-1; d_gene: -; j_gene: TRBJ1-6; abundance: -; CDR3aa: CASSLGQNQSPLHF; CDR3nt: TGCGCCAGCAGCTTGGGGCAGAATCAATCACCCCTCCACTTT
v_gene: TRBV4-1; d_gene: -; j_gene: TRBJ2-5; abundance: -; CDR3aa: CASSQGRESRGETQYF; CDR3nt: TGCGCCAGCAGCCAAGGCCGGGAGAGTCGGGGAGAGACCCAGTACTTC
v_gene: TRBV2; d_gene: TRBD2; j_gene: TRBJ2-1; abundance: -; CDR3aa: CASSHRTSGGYNEQFF; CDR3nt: TGTGCCAGCAGTCACCGGACTAGCGGGGGGTACAATGAGCAGTTCTTC
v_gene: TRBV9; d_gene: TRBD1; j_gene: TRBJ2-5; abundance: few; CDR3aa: CASSRMLGGQGLRETQYF; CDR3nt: TGTGCCAGCAGCCGGATGTTAGGGGGACAGGGGCTTCGGGAGACCCAGTACTTC
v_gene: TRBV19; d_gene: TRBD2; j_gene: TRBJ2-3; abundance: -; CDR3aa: CASRTSGGITDTQYF; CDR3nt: TGTGCCAGTAGAACTAGCGGGGGAATCACAGATACGCAGTATTTT
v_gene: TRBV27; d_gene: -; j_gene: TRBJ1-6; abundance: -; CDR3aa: CASSFGTPQSSYNSPLHF; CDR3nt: TGTGCCAGCAGTTTTGGTACACCTCAGAGCTCCTATAATTCACCCCTCCACTTT